This TCR beta chain was captured by sequencing in a study of tumor-infiltrating lymphocytes in primary liver carcinoma. Total RNA (about 500 ng) served as template for TCR beta cDNA synthesis primed by a constant-region primer. Libraries of TCR beta came from three nested multiplex PCR rounds with slightly modified ARM-PCR. Both of the initial two PCR rounds ran for about 11 cycles and employed TRBV1-TRBV30 forward primers alongside a C-beta reverse primer. Via MiXCR, TCRdb re-called the multiplex PCR reads, giving one row per CDR3 protein. Seen here are some 120,000 distinct CDR3 sequences, around two thirds observed once, and the top ten hold around 9.3%. Co-extracting RNA and DNA was done with 20-30 mg of unsorted bulk tissue as input. No treatment had been given to the patients, who were chronically infected with HBV. Germline V lookup: CDR1 SQVTM, CDR2 ANQGSEA. This CDR3 is 17 amino acids long.

Concerning this clonotype: The junction shows a germline mismatch at one end, possibly a read error.

The sample comprised liver tumor tissue from sampling region 1. Stated subset: tumor region T1, superior pole. The chain is built from TRBV29-1 and TRBJ2-1, with 7 bases lining up with TRBD2. The TCR sequence derives from a woman aged 55 to 70 with primary liver carcinoma and hepatitis B virus infection. CDR3 protein: CSVEVRSGGHSHNEQFF. Written as DNA, the CDR3 is TGCAGCGTTGAAGTGCGATCGGGAGGCCACTCCCACAATGAGCAGTTCTTC.